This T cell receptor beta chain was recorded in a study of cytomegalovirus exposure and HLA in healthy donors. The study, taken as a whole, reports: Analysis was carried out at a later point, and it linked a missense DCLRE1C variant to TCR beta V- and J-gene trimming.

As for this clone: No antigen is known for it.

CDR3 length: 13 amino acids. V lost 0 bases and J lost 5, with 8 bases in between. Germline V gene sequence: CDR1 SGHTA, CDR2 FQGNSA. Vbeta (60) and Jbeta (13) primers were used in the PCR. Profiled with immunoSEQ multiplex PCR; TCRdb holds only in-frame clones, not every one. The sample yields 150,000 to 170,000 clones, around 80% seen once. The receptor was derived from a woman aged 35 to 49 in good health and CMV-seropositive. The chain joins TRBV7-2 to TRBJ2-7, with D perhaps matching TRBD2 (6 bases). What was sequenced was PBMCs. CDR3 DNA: TGTGCCAGCAGCTTAGCGGGAGGAAACGAGCAGTACTTC. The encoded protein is CASSLAGGNEQYF.